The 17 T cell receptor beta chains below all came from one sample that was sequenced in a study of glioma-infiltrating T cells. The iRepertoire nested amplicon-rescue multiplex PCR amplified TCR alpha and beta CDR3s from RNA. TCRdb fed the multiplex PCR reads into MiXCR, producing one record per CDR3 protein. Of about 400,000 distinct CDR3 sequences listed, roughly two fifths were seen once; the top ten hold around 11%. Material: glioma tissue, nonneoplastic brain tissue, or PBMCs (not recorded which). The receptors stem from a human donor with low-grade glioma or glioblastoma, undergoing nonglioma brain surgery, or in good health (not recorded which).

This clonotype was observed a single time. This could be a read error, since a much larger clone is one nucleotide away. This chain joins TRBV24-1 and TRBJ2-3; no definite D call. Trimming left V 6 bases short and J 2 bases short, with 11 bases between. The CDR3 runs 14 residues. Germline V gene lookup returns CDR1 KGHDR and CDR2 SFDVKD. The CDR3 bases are TGTGCCACCAGTCGTTGCTCCGTCACAGATACGCAGTATTTT. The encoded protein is CATSRCSVTDTQYF.

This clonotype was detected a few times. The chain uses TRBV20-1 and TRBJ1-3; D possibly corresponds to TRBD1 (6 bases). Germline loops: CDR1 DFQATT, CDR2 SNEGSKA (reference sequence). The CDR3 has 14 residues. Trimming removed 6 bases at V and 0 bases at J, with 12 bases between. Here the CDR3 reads CSAKTGHSGNTIYF. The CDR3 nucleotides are TGCAGTGCAAAGACAGGCCACTCTGGAAACACCATATATTTT.

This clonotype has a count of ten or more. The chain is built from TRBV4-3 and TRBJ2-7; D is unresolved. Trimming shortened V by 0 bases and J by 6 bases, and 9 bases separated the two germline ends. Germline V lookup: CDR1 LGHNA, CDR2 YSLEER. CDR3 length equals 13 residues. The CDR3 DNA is TGCGCCAGCAGCCAAGATCGTCCGTCCGAGCAGTACTTC. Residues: CASSQDRPSEQYF.

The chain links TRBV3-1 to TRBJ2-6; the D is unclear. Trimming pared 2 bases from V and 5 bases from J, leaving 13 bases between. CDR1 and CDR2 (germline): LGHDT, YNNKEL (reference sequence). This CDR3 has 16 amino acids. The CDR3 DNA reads TGTGCCAGCAGCCAACTAAGGGAAGTCTGGGCCAACGTCCTGACTTTC. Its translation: CASSQLREVWANVLTF.

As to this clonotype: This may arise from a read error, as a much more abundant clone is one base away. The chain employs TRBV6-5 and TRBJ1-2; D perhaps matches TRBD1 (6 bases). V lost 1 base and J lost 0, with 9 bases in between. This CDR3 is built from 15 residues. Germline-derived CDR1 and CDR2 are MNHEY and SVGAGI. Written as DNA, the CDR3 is TGTGCCAGCAGTTACTACGGACAGCCTAACTATGGCTACACCTTC. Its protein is CASSYYGQPNYGYTF.

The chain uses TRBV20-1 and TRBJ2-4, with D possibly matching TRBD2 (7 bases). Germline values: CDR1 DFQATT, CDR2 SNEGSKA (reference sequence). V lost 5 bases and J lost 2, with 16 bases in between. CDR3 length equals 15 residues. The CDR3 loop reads CSARGGGGPKNIQYF. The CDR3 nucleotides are TGCAGTGCTCGAGGGGGGGGAGGTCCCAAAAACATTCAGTACTTC.

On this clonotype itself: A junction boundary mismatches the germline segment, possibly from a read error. CDR3 amino acids: CASSQDPLSPHHF. CDR3 sequence (DNA): TGTGCCAGCAGCCAAGATCCACTGTCACCCCACCACTTT. The genes are TRBV28 and TRBJ1-6; D is unclear. The CDR3 loop spans 13 amino acids. CDR1 MDHEN and CDR2 SYDVKM come from the germline V gene. Based on the CDR3 plus reference TRBV28 and TRBJ1-6, the full variable domain is DVKVTQSSRYLVKRTGEKVFLECVQDMDHENMFWYRQDPGLGLRLIYFSYDVKMKEKGDIPEGYSVSREKKERFSLILESASTNQTSMYLCASSQDPLSPHHFGNGTRLTVT.

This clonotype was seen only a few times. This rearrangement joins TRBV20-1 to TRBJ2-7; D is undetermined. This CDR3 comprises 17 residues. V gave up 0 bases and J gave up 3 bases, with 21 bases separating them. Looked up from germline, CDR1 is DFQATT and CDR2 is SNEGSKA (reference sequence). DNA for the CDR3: TGCAGTGCTAGAGATTCCCGGACCTCTCTGGGGTTCTACGAGCAGTACTTC. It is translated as CSARDSRTSLGFYEQYF.

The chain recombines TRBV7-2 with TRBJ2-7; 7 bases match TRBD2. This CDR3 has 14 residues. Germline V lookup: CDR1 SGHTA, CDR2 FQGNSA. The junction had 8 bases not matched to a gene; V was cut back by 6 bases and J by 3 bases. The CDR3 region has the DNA TGTGCCAGCAGTGACCCAGCGGGAATCTACGAGCAGTACTTC. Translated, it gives CASSDPAGIYEQYF.

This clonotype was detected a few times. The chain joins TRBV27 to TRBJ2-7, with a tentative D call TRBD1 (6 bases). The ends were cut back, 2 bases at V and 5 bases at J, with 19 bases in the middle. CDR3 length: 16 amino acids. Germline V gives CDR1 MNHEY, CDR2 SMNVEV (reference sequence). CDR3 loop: CASSLVAGVVLNEQYF. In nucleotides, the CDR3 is TGTGCCAGCAGTTTAGTGGCAGGGGTCGTCTTGAACGAGCAGTACTTC.

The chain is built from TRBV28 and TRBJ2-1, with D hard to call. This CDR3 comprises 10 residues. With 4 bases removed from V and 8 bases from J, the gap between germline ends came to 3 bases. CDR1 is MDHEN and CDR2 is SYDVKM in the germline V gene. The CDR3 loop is CASSSYEQFF. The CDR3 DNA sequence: TGTGCCAGCAGTTCTTATGAGCAGTTCTTC. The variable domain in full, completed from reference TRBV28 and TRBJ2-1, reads DVKVTQSSRYLVKRTGEKVFLECVQDMDHENMFWYRQDPGLGLRLIYFSYDVKMKEKGDIPEGYSVSREKKERFSLILESASTNQTSMYLCASSSYEQFFGPGTRLTVL.

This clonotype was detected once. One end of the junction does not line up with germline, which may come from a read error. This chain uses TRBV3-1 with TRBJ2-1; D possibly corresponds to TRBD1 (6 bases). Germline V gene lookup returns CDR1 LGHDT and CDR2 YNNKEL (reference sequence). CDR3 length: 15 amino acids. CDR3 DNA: TGTGCCAGCAGCCATTTGGGGGCTAGAAACAATGAGAAGTTCTTC. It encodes CASSHLGARNNEKFF.

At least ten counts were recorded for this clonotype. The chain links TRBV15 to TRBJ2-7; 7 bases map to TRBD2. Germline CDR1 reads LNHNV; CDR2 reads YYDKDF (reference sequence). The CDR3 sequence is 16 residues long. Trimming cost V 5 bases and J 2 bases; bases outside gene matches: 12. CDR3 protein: CATSLGESGVTYEQYF. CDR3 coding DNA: TGTGCCACCAGCTTAGGCGAAAGCGGGGTCACCTACGAGCAGTACTTC.

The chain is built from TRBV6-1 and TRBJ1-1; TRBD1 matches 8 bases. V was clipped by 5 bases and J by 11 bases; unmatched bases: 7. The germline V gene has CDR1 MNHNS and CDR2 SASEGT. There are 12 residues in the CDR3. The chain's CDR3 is CASSHRGGPAFF. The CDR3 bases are TGTGCCAGCAGTCACAGGGGGGGGCCCGCTTTCTTT.

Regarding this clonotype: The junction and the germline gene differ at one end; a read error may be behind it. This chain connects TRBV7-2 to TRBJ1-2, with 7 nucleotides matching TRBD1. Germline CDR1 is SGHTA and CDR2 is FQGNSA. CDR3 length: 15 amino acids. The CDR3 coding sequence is TGTGCCTGCAGCCGCCCCCGGACAGGAACTTATGGCTACACCTTC. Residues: CACSRPRTGTYGYTF.

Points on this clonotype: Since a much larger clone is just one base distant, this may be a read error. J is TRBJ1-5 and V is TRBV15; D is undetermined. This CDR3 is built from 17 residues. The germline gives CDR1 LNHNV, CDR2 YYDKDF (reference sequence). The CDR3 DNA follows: TGTGCCACCAGAAGAGAACCCTGGAAGGGTCGAGGTCAGCCCCAGCATTTT. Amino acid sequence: CATRREPWKGRGQPQHF.

CDR3 coding DNA: TGTGCCAGCAGCATCCCCCAGCGGGAGGGGCCCACCGGGGAGCTGTTTTTT. It encodes CASSIPQREGPTGELFF. V gene TRBV7-3 combines with J gene TRBJ2-2; TRBD2 agrees at 10 bases. This CDR3 region has 17 residues. Trimming took 5 bases from V and 4 from J; bases not matched to a gene: 10. Germline assignment: CDR1 SGHTA and CDR2 FQGTGA.